This TCR beta chain was sequenced for a study of blood T cell repertoires in COVID-19. Overall study: COVID-19 samples collected from the United States, Italy and Spain covered acute and convalescent phases.

Per the original data handling: Amplification of reference gene primers provided the estimated nucleated cell counts. Measured with immunoSEQ multiplex PCR; TCRdb has only the in-frame clones, and not every one. V, J and clone size are those of that table, while D and trimming were read from the DNA. Of some 200,000 clones listed, roughly 81% are singletons. J lost 4 bases, V lost 5 bases, and 15 bases had no gene match. Germline loops: CDR1 KGHSH, CDR2 LQKENI. The CDR3 runs 18 residues. The source material was peripheral blood. This chain links TRBV18 with TRBJ1-5, with TRBD1 matching over 9 bases. This TCR was recovered from a man aged 50-59 years who had recovered from COVID-19. The CDR3 DNA reads as TGTGCCAGCTCATCCACCGATACAGGGGGCGGCCTAAATCAGCCCCAGCATTTT. This codes for CASSSTDTGGGLNQPQHF.